These 3 T cell receptor beta chains share one sample of origin, sequenced in a study of immune evolution from preneoplasia to lung adenocarcinoma. The table came from immunoSEQ multiplex PCR; TCRdb's copy has only in-frame clones and leaves some out. The sample holds over 3,500 clones, roughly three quarters seen once. Sequencing input: FFPE invasive lung adenocarcinoma tissue. These receptors originate from a person aged 70 to 85 with invasive lung adenocarcinoma. Some clones in this sample may be carry-over from other donors' samples.

This clone showed up just a few times. This chain uses TRBV6-5 with TRBJ1-2, with D uncertain. CDR3 length equals 13 residues. V was shortened by 5 bases and J by 2 bases, with 9 bases between the two germline ends. In germline, CDR1 is MNHEY, CDR2 SVGAGI. CDR3 nucleotide sequence: TGTGCCAGCAGTCTGGGGAGGAACTATGGCTACACCTTC. Residues: CASSLGRNYGYTF.

This clone was picked up a small number of times. The rearrangement uses TRBV19 and TRBJ2-1; 16 bases align to TRBD2. CDR1 is LNHDA and CDR2 is SQIVND in the germline V gene (reference sequence). Trimming took 6 bases from V and 4 from J; bases not matched to a gene: 9. CDR3 length: 18 residues. CDR3 sequence (DNA): TGTGCCAGTAGCCCACTGGGACTAGCGGGAGGGTTATACAATGAGCAGTTCTTC. Translated, it gives CASSPLGLAGGLYNEQFF.

The V gene is TRBV10-2, the J gene TRBJ2-2; 11 nucleotides line up with TRBD2. Germline V lookup: CDR1 WSHSY, CDR2 SAAADI. The length of the CDR3 is 17 residues. J gave up 3 bases and V 5 bases, and 8 bases lay outside the gene matches. The CDR3 loop is CASSQGLAATDTGELFF. In DNA form, the CDR3 reads TGCGCCAGCAGTCAGGGACTAGCGGCTACAGACACCGGGGAGCTGTTTTTT.